The sequence of this T cell receptor (beta chain) was determined in a study of blood T cell repertoires in COVID-19. The protocol was immunoSEQ multiplex PCR, while the TCRdb copy is restricted to in-frame clones and leaves out a portion. Among 450,000 to 500,000 clones listed, less than 90% were seen once. This clone was counted a single time. The germline CDR1 and CDR2 sequences are SGHAT and FQNNGV. This CDR3 has 16 residues. V lost 6 bases and J lost 4; bases outside the gene matches: 11. Researchers sorted participants into cohorts using their self-reported clinical history. What the recovered Cohort 3 donors had was two negative PCRs, clearance, or symptom resolution.

The clonotype comes from a woman aged 60-75 years who had recovered from COVID-19. V usage is TRBV11-2 and J usage is TRBJ2-2; TRBD1 matches at 7 bases. The sequenced sample consisted of PBMCs or T cells enriched from blood (not recorded which). The CDR3 DNA follows: TGTGCCAGCAGGAGGATACAGGGGAAGTCCACCGGGGAGCTGTTTTTT. Translated, it gives CASRRIQGKSTGELFF. Variable domain in full (rest from reference TRBV11-2 and TRBJ2-2): EAGVAQSPRYKIIEKRQSVAFWCNPISGHATLYWYQQILGQGPKLLIQFQNNGVVDDSQLPKDRFSAERLKGVDSTLKIQPAKLEDSAVYLCASRRIQGKSTGELFFGEGSRLTVL.